The 29 T cell receptor beta chains presented below share a single source sample, sequenced in a study of blood T cell repertoires in COVID-19. The assay was immunoSEQ multiplex PCR, and TCRdb's table has in-frame clones only and misses some. The table has some 320,000 clones, around 92% seen once; the top ten hold under 3.5%. The sequencing sample was made of PBMCs or T cells enriched from blood (not recorded which). All receptors derive from a woman between 50 and 59 years old who had been exposed to COVID-19.

This clone was found a few times. The V and J genes are TRBV19 and TRBJ1-3; D might be TRBD1 (5 bases). CDR3 length equals 16 residues. Trimming took 5 bases from V and 0 from J, leaving 14 bases between them. CDR1 LNHDA and CDR2 SQIVND come from the germline V gene (reference sequence). The CDR3 sequence is CASSPRGLFSGNTIYF. The CDR3, as DNA: TGTGCCAGTAGTCCACGGGGACTCTTCTCTGGAAACACCATATATTTT.

The chain is built from TRBV18 and TRBJ1-2; D remains unclear. The V and J ends lost 8 bases and 0 bases respectively, with 16 bases between them. The CDR3 is 15 amino acids. Germline CDR1 and CDR2: KGHSH and LQKENI. DNA for the CDR3: TGTGCCAGCCCGAACCCTGGCGGCGCTAACTATGGCTACACCTTC. As protein: CASPNPGGANYGYTF. The entire variable domain, with the rest obtained from reference TRBV18 and TRBJ1-2, is as follows: NAGVMQNPRHLVRRRGQEARLRCSPMKGHSHVYWYRQLPEEGLKFMVYLQKENIIDESGMPKERFSAEFPKEGPSILRIQQVVRGDSAAYFCASPNPGGANYGYTFGSGTRLTVV.

The J gene is TRBJ2-1, the V gene TRBV19; 7 bases line up with TRBD2. V shed 1 base and J 7 bases; nucleotides not matched to a gene: 4. CDR3 size: 14 residues. Germline CDR1 LNHDA, CDR2 SQIVND (reference sequence). The CDR3 nucleotides are TGTGCCAGTAGTATAGTTGGGGGGGGTAATGAGCAGTTCTTC. Its translation: CASSIVGGGNEQFF.

CDR3 in amino acids: CASSVHGTGGGNTIYF. CDR3 nucleotide sequence: TGTGCCAGCAGTGTACACGGGACAGGAGGTGGAAACACCATATATTTT. The chain links TRBV28 to TRBJ1-3, with 8 bases identical to TRBD1. Germline CDR1 is MDHEN and CDR2 is SYDVKM. V was clipped by 5 bases and J by 3 bases; unmatched bases: 9. There are 16 residues in the CDR3.

This chain connects TRBV28 to TRBJ1-5; the D is unclear. This CDR3 contains 15 residues. Germline-derived CDR1 and CDR2 are MDHEN and SYDVKM. Trimming cost V 6 bases and J 5 bases, with 17 bases left between them. The CDR3 here is CASSPARGTDQPQHF. CDR3 nucleotide sequence: TGTGCCAGCAGCCCCGCCCGAGGAACGGATCAGCCCCAGCATTTT. The whole variable domain, filled in from reference TRBV28 and TRBJ1-5, reads DVKVTQSSRYLVKRTGEKVFLECVQDMDHENMFWYRQDPGLGLRLIYFSYDVKMKEKGDIPEGYSVSREKKERFSLILESASTNQTSMYLCASSPARGTDQPQHFGDGTRLSIL.

The genes are TRBV28 and TRBJ2-5; 10 bases agree with TRBD2. The CDR3 loop spans 15 amino acids. Losses at the gene ends were 8 bases for V and 5 bases for J; bases not matched to a gene: 11. In germline, CDR1 is MDHEN, CDR2 SYDVKM. Here the CDR3 reads CASGSTSGVRETQYF. The CDR3 DNA reads as TGTGCCAGCGGGTCCACTAGCGGGGTCCGCGAGACCCAGTACTTC.

The chain combines TRBV6-1 with TRBJ1-5; D unresolved. CDR1 and CDR2 from the germline V gene are MNHNS and SASEGT. This CDR3 spans 15 amino acids. Trimming took off 3 bases at V and 6 bases at J, with 15 bases between the two ends. The CDR3 protein is CASSDGRTVGQPQHF. The CDR3 coding sequence is TGTGCCAGCAGTGATGGCAGGACTGTAGGTCAGCCCCAGCATTTT.

CDR3 bases: TGTGCCAGCAGCTTAGATTCAGGGTTGAGTGGCTACACCTTC. Translation: CASSLDSGLSGYTF. V usage is TRBV7-6 and J usage is TRBJ1-2; D is possibly TRBD1 (5 bases). CDR3 length equals 14 residues. The germline V gene encodes CDR1 SGHVS and CDR2 FNYEAQ. Trimming stripped 1 base from V and 7 bases from J, with 13 bases between.

This clone was observed a single time. This chain uses TRBV28 with TRBJ2-1, with D maybe TRBD1 (5 bases). This CDR3 is 15 amino acids long. Germline V CDR1 and CDR2: MDHEN, SYDVKM. V was trimmed by 5 bases and J by 4 bases, leaving 15 bases between them. The CDR3 here is CASSQRTRPYNEQFF. The CDR3 nucleotides are TGTGCCAGCAGTCAACGGACAAGACCTTACAATGAGCAGTTCTTC.

V is TRBV2 and J is TRBJ2-1; TRBD2 is a possible D gene (6 bases). V was shortened by 7 bases and J by 8 bases, with 21 bases between the two germline ends. The CDR3 totals 15 residues. Per germline, CDR1 SNHLY and CDR2 FYNNEI. The CDR3 is CASTVGRQSLHEQFF. The CDR3 DNA reads TGTGCCAGCACGGTTGGGAGGCAATCCCTCCATGAGCAGTTCTTC.

This chain joins TRBV15 and TRBJ1-3, with D unclear. The germline V and J ends were trimmed by 1 base and 0 bases, with 7 bases remaining between them. Germline lookup yields CDR1 LNHNV and CDR2 YYDKDF (reference sequence). This CDR3 region has 15 residues. In DNA, the CDR3 is TGTGCCACCAGCAGAGTTTTCTCCTCTGGAAACACCATATATTTT. Translating it yields CATSRVFSSGNTIYF. Complete variable domain (other parts from reference TRBV15 and TRBJ1-3): DAMVIQNPRYQVTQFGKPVTLSCSQTLNHNVMYWYQQKSSQAPKLLFHYYDKDFNNEADTPDNFQSRRPNTSFCFLDIRSPGLGDTAMYLCATSRVFSSGNTIYFGEGSWLTVV.

This chain joins TRBV27 and TRBJ2-2, with a tentative D call TRBD2 (7 bases). Germline loops: CDR1 MNHEY, CDR2 SMNVEV (reference sequence). V dropped 3 bases and J dropped 4 bases, with 12 bases sitting between them. The CDR3 contains 15 residues. In DNA form, the CDR3 reads TGTGCCAGCAGTTTGGGGGGGGGCTTCACCGGGGAGCTGTTTTTT. Translated, it gives CASSLGGGFTGELFF.

This rearrangement joins TRBV3-1 (or the pseudogene TRBV3-2) to TRBJ2-7; weak D call: TRBD2 (7 bases). Germline values: CDR1 LGHDT, CDR2 YNNKEL (reference sequence). V shed 0 bases and J shed 5 bases, with 14 bases lying between them. The CDR3 length is 15 residues. CDR3 amino acids: CASSQESRGAHEQYF. In DNA, the CDR3 is TGTGCCAGCAGCCAAGAGTCTCGGGGGGCCCACGAGCAGTACTTC.

V and J are TRBV19 and TRBJ1-3; D not resolved. The CDR3 covers 16 residues. In germline, CDR1 is LNHDA, CDR2 SQIVND (reference sequence). Between the trimmed V and J ends, which lost 4 bases and 2 bases, there was a span of 15 bases. CDR3: CASSSARGKTGNTIYF. In nucleotides, the CDR3 is TGTGCCAGTAGTAGTGCACGAGGGAAGACTGGAAACACCATATATTTT. The whole variable domain, filled in from reference TRBV19 and TRBJ1-3, reads DGGITQSPKYLFRKEGQNVTLSCEQNLNHDAMYWYRQDPGQGLRLIYYSQIVNDFQKGDIAEGYSVSREKKESFPLTVTSAQKNPTAFYLCASSSARGKTGNTIYFGEGSWLTVV.

The V and J genes are TRBV24-1 and TRBJ2-3; D not certain. The germline V gene encodes CDR1 KGHDR and CDR2 SFDVKD. There are 13 residues in the CDR3. Trimming took 4 bases from V and 4 from J, leaving 8 bases between them. DNA of the CDR3: TGTGCCACCAGTGAATCTGGGCCAGATACGCAGTATTTT. Its translation is CATSESGPDTQYF.

This chain connects TRBV30 to TRBJ1-1, with 7 nucleotides matching TRBD1. Germline V CDR1 and CDR2: GTSNPN, SVGIG (reference sequence). There are 19 residues in the CDR3. Unmatched junction bases numbered 20, after V lost 4 bases and J lost 0 bases. CDR3 residues: CAWMGPRQGGSFLNTEAFF. CDR3 DNA: TGTGCCTGGATGGGGCCACGGCAGGGGGGCTCCTTTTTGAACACTGAAGCTTTCTTT.

This chain joins TRBV5-6 and TRBJ2-7; TRBD1 agrees at 8 bases. V trimming: 2 bases; J trimming: 7 bases; junction bases outside the gene matches: 8. The CDR3 runs to 14 residues. The germline V gene has CDR1 SGHDT and CDR2 YYEEEE. In DNA form, the CDR3 reads TGTGCCAGCAGCTTCGGACAGGGCGTAGATGAGCAGTACTTC. It codes for CASSFGQGVDEQYF.

The chain couples TRBV9 to TRBJ1-1; 7 nucleotides line up with TRBD1. This CDR3 is built from 16 residues. CDR1 and CDR2 (germline): SGDLS, YYNGEE. V shed 3 bases and J 0 bases; nucleotides not matched to a gene: 8. The CDR3, as DNA: TGTGCCAGCAGCGCCGTGACAGGGAACATGAACACTGAAGCTTTCTTT. Translating it yields CASSAVTGNMNTEAFF.

The rearrangement joins TRBV3-1 (or the pseudogene TRBV3-2) to TRBJ1-1, with a tentative D call TRBD1 (6 bases). V was trimmed by 4 bases and J by 10 bases, leaving 13 bases between them. The CDR3 contains 12 residues. Germline CDR1 reads LGHDT; CDR2 reads YNNKEL (reference sequence). The CDR3 bases are TGTGCCAGCAGCCCCAGCGGGGGGGCAGCTTTCTTT. Its protein is CASSPSGGAAFF.

The chain has TRBV2 and TRBJ1-1, with 8 nucleotides matching TRBD1. Germline V lookup: CDR1 SNHLY, CDR2 FYNNEI. After removal of 5 bases from V and 1 base from J, the junction contained 6 bases not matched to a gene. This CDR3 comprises 15 residues. This CDR3 reads CASSHDRGQNTEAFF. The CDR3 bases are TGTGCCAGCAGTCACGACAGGGGCCAGAACACTGAAGCTTTCTTT.

The genes are TRBV28 and TRBJ2-4; TRBD1 matches at 9 bases. Looked up from germline, CDR1 is MDHEN and CDR2 is SYDVKM. J lost 3 bases, V lost 2 bases, and 11 bases had no gene match. The CDR3 length is 18 residues. Here the CDR3 reads CASSLSALQGAVKNIQYF. The DNA of the CDR3 is TGTGCCAGCAGTTTAAGCGCCCTACAGGGGGCGGTCAAAAACATTCAGTACTTC.

The chain recombines TRBV5-5 with TRBJ1-5; 9 bases are a match to TRBD1. CDR1 is SGHKS and CDR2 is YYEKEE in the germline V gene (reference sequence). The CDR3 is 16 residues long. With V trimmed by 1 base and J by 4 bases, 6 bases remained unmatched. In DNA, the CDR3 is TGTGCCAGCAGCTTGAGGACAGGGGAAGTAAATCAGCCCCAGCATTTT. Translation gives CASSLRTGEVNQPQHF.

In this sample, this clone turned up once. V and J are TRBV19 and TRBJ2-1, with D possibly being TRBD1 (5 bases). In germline, CDR1 is LNHDA, CDR2 SQIVND (reference sequence). The V end was cut by 9 bases, the J end by 3 bases, with 6 bases between. The CDR3 extends over 11 amino acids. CDR3 protein: CASQGYNEQFF. The CDR3 nucleotides read TGTGCCAGCCAGGGCTACAATGAGCAGTTCTTC.

The rearrangement uses TRBV4-1 and TRBJ1-4; perhaps TRBD1 as D (6 bases). Between the trimmed V and J ends, which lost 3 bases and 8 bases, there was a span of 19 bases. CDR1 and CDR2 (germline): MGHRA, YSYEKL. The length of the CDR3 is 16 residues. CDR3 DNA sequence: TGCGCCAGCAGCCATAACACAGGGTCCCTTGGAGAAAAACTGTTTTTT. Amino acids: CASSHNTGSLGEKLFF.

The CDR3 DNA sequence: TGTGCCAGCTCACCAGCGGGAGGTACTCTAGTAGATGGCTACACCTTC. It encodes CASSPAGGTLVDGYTF. The V call is TRBV18, the J call TRBJ1-2, with D uncertain. Germline V gene data show CDR1 as KGHSH and CDR2 as LQKENI. CDR3 length: 16 residues. The V gene lost 2 bases and the J gene lost 6 bases, with 19 bases spanning the gap.

The rearrangement links TRBV27 to TRBJ1-1; possibly TRBD1 for D (5 bases). The CDR3 has 13 amino acids. V was shortened by 2 bases and J by 4 bases, with 8 bases between the two germline ends. Germline V gene sequence: CDR1 MNHEY, CDR2 SMNVEV (reference sequence). The CDR3 loop reads CASSLGRGTEAFF. The CDR3 nucleotides are TGTGCCAGCAGTTTAGGAAGGGGCACTGAAGCTTTCTTT.

The V and J genes are TRBV7-2 and TRBJ2-5, with 8 bases aligning to TRBD1. Per the germline V gene, CDR1 is SGHTA and CDR2 is FQGNSA. The CDR3 sequence is 15 residues long. J was trimmed by 1 base and V by 2 bases; bases with no gene match: 3. The CDR3 loop is CASSLPGTGQETQYF. The CDR3 region has the DNA TGTGCCAGCAGCTTACCCGGGACAGGCCAAGAGACCCAGTACTTC.

The chain carries TRBV2 and TRBJ2-1; 8 nucleotides match TRBD2. CDR3 size: 14 residues. From germline, CDR1 is SNHLY and CDR2 FYNNEI. The V segment lost 10 bases and the J segment 2 bases; nucleotides outside the gene matches: 7. The CDR3 loop is CATGRATAYNEQFF. The CDR3 DNA sequence: TGTGCCACCGGGAGGGCCACTGCCTACAATGAGCAGTTCTTC.

The V gene is TRBV5-5, the J gene TRBJ1-1; D ambiguous. The CDR3 is 13 residues long. Trimming pared 3 bases from V and 1 base from J, leaving 7 bases between. The germline gives CDR1 SGHKS, CDR2 YYEKEE (reference sequence). The CDR3 loop is CASSWQENTEAFF. In nucleotides, the CDR3 is TGTGCCAGCAGCTGGCAGGAGAACACTGAAGCTTTCTTT.